These 20 T cell receptor beta chains originate from one sample sequenced in a study of CD8 T cells in ankylosing spondylitis. These receptors' antigens are unknown. One entry per CDR3 protein results from TCRdb running MiXCR on the 5' RACE reads. The repertoire holds 350,000 or so distinct CDR3 sequences, with approximately 8% as singletons. Study conclusions and caveats: What appeared characteristic of ankylosing spondylitis blood was a TCR beta motif of several highly homologous variants.

Sample: blood, either unsorted or a sorted T cell fraction (not recorded which). Receptors were obtained from a male donor with ankylosing spondylitis.

The V call is TRBV6-6, the J call TRBJ2-7; no firm D call. V dropped 2 bases and J dropped 6 bases, with 5 bases sitting between them. Germline assignment: CDR1 MNHNY and CDR2 SVGAGI (reference sequence). The CDR3 runs to 11 residues. CDR3 loop: CASSYDGEQYF. The CDR3 region has the DNA TGTGCCAGCAGTTACGATGGCGAGCAGTACTTC.

This sequence joins TRBV2 and TRBJ2-7; TRBD2 aligns across 10 bases. V shed 8 bases, J shed 1 base, and the junction held 8 bases outside the gene matches. The CDR3 is made up of 15 amino acids. CDR1 SNHLY and CDR2 FYNNEI come from the germline V gene. CDR3 nucleotide sequence: TGTGCCAGCGCCGTCGGGACTAGCGCTTCCTACGAGCAGTACTTC. It yields the protein CASAVGTSASYEQYF.

This chain connects TRBV3-1 to TRBJ2-2, with D maybe TRBD2 (6 bases). The length of the CDR3 is 17 residues. Trimming pared 4 bases from V and 0 bases from J, leaving 15 bases between. Germline CDR1 and CDR2: LGHDT and YNNKEL (reference sequence). CDR3 DNA sequence: TGTGCCAGCAGCCTCCCGCGGGAACACGCGAACACCGGGGAGCTGTTTTTT. Protein sequence: CASSLPREHANTGELFF.

The chain has TRBV11-3 and TRBJ2-5, with D maybe TRBD2 (6 bases). Germline V gene lookup returns CDR1 SGHNT and CDR2 YENEEA. The V and J ends lost 5 bases and 4 bases respectively, with 20 bases between them. The CDR3 length is 16 residues. The CDR3 nucleotides are TGTGCCAGCAGCCGTCCGTGGCGGGGAGAGGTAGAGACCCAGTACTTC. It encodes CASSRPWRGEVETQYF.

This chain links TRBV20-1 with TRBJ2-4, with D perhaps TRBD1 (5 bases). CDR3 size: 15 residues. With 3 bases removed from V and 5 bases from J, the gap between germline ends came to 17 bases. The germline V gene has CDR1 DFQATT and CDR2 SNEGSKA (reference sequence). The CDR3, as DNA: TGCAGTGCTAGCCTACGGACACTAAGCGAAAACATTCAGTACTTC. Translated: CSASLRTLSENIQYF.

The J gene is TRBJ2-3, the V gene TRBV28, with D perhaps matching TRBD2 (6 bases). Trimming left V 6 bases short and J 0 bases short, with 7 bases between. CDR3 length equals 13 residues. Germline values: CDR1 MDHEN, CDR2 SYDVKM. The CDR3 DNA sequence: TGTGCCAGCAGGGCGGGAAGCACAGATACGCAGTATTTT. This gives the protein CASRAGSTDTQYF.

This clonotype was recorded many times. The rearrangement uses TRBV18 and TRBJ1-1, with D hard to call. V was pared by 3 bases and J by 0 bases, with 23 bases between. Germline-derived CDR1 and CDR2 are KGHSH and LQKENI. CDR3 length: 19 amino acids. The CDR3 is CASSPVTGRALPLNTEAFF. Written as DNA, the CDR3 is TGTGCCAGCTCACCTGTAACCGGGCGGGCCCTACCGTTGAACACTGAAGCTTTCTTT. The full variable domain, its missing parts supplied by reference TRBV18 and TRBJ1-1, is NAGVMQNPRHLVRRRGQEARLRCSPMKGHSHVYWYRQLPEEGLKFMVYLQKENIIDESGMPKERFSAEFPKEGPSILRIQQVVRGDSAAYFCASSPVTGRALPLNTEAFFGQGTRLTVV.

This clonotype was seen more than once but under ten times. The rearrangement links TRBV27 to TRBJ1-5; tentatively, D is TRBD1 (6 bases). Per the germline V gene, CDR1 is MNHEY and CDR2 is SMNVEV (reference sequence). Trimming removed 5 bases from V and 6 bases from J, with 23 bases in between. This CDR3 region has 17 residues. DNA of the CDR3: TGTGCCAGCAGTCCCGGGGGGGCCATACATGTCGGTCAGCCCCAGCATTTT. This translates into CASSPGGAIHVGQPQHF.

V is TRBV4-1 and J is TRBJ2-1, with TRBD2 as a possible D gene (6 bases). V lost 6 bases and J 5 bases, leaving 17 bases between the germline ends. The CDR3 has 15 residues. CDR1 is MGHRA, CDR2 YSYEKL, per germline. The chain's CDR3 is CASRGGLGRNNEQFF. As DNA, the CDR3 is TGCGCCAGCAGGGGGGGACTGGGTCGGAACAATGAGCAGTTCTTC.

This clonotype showed up just a few times. The V gene is TRBV11-3, the J gene TRBJ1-1, with D hard to call. V gave up 3 bases and J gave up 1 base, with 18 bases separating them. The CDR3 contains 17 residues. CDR1 is SGHNT, CDR2 YENEEA, per germline. The CDR3 region is CASSFPIPNARNTEAFF. CDR3 DNA sequence: TGTGCCAGCAGCTTCCCTATACCGAACGCCAGGAACACTGAAGCTTTCTTT.

This clonotype was found a few times. This chain uses TRBV5-1 with TRBJ2-1, with 10 bases fitting TRBD2. The germline V gene encodes CDR1 SGHRS and CDR2 YFSETQ. Trimming at V came to 4 bases and at J to 5 bases, leaving 6 bases not matched to a gene. This CDR3 comprises 15 residues. The CDR3 region has the DNA TGCGCCAGCAGCGTACTAGCGGGAAGGGACAATGAGCAGTTCTTC. Translation: CASSVLAGRDNEQFF.

This clonotype was seen a handful of times. This rearrangement joins TRBV6-1 to TRBJ1-5; 10 nucleotides agree with TRBD1. The CDR3 has 16 residues. Trimming at V came to 6 bases and at J to 1 base, leaving 6 bases not matched to a gene. Per germline, CDR1 MNHNS and CDR2 SASEGT. The CDR3 bases are TGTGCCAGCAGGGGACAGGGGACCGGGAGCAATCAGCCCCAGCATTTT. It translates to CASRGQGTGSNQPQHF.

In this sample, this clonotype turned up many times. The rearrangement joins TRBV5-6 to TRBJ1-1; D uncertain. V was clipped by 0 bases and J by 0 bases, with 18 bases between them. This CDR3 contains 18 residues. Germline CDR1 SGHDT, CDR2 YYEEEE. CDR3 loop: CASSLDQVIGPLNTEAFF. The CDR3 DNA is TGTGCCAGCAGCTTGGACCAGGTTATTGGCCCATTGAACACTGAAGCTTTCTTT.

The chain uses TRBV18 and TRBJ2-5, with D possibly TRBD1 on 6 matching bases. Germline values: CDR1 KGHSH, CDR2 LQKENI. The V end lost 4 bases, the J end lost 7 bases, and 19 bases lay between the germline ends. CDR3 size: 15 residues. Written as DNA, the CDR3 is TGTGCCAGCTCACTGGACAGTGTTAAGATTGGGACCCAGTACTTC. Translation: CASSLDSVKIGTQYF.

This clonotype was seen repeatedly, ten times or more. The rearrangement uses TRBV7-8 and TRBJ2-2, with TRBD2 matching over 7 bases. CDR1 is SGHVS, CDR2 FQNEAQ, per germline. The CDR3 covers 14 residues. J was trimmed by 8 bases and V by 5 bases; bases with no gene match: 8. CDR3 sequence reads: CASSPSGIGGELFF. CDR3 sequence (DNA): TGTGCCAGCAGCCCAAGCGGGATTGGGGGGGAGCTGTTTTTT.

This clonotype was counted a few times. This chain connects TRBV18 to TRBJ2-1; D gene ambiguous. Germline loops: CDR1 KGHSH, CDR2 LQKENI. V lost 4 bases to trimming and J lost 9 bases, with 22 bases between them. This CDR3 contains 16 residues. CDR3 region: CASSRLSSADTSEQFF. The CDR3 nucleotides read TGTGCCAGCTCACGACTTTCCAGCGCCGACACCAGTGAGCAGTTCTTC.

The table lists this clonotype with many counts. This sequence joins TRBV20-1 and TRBJ1-2; D call uncertain. The germline gives CDR1 DFQATT, CDR2 SNEGSKA (reference sequence). This CDR3 is built from 15 residues. V lost 0 bases and J 5 bases, leaving 16 bases between the germline ends. The DNA of the CDR3 is TGCAGTGCTAGAGATCGAGAAGACCATCGGTATGGCTACACCTTC. Amino acids: CSARDREDHRYGYTF.

A note on this clonotype: A junction boundary mismatches the germline segment, possibly from a read error. The chain is built from TRBV12-3 or TRBV12-4 and TRBJ2-6; 11 nucleotides align to TRBD1. This CDR3 contains 18 residues. The CDR3: CACSLGTGGSSGANVLTF. DNA of the CDR3: TGTGCCTGCAGTTTAGGGACAGGGGGGTCCTCTGGGGCCAACGTCCTGACTTTC.

The rearrangement links TRBV27 to TRBJ2-7, with 11 nucleotides matching TRBD2. The V gene's germline CDR1 is MNHEY and CDR2 SMNVEV (reference sequence). The J segment lost 0 bases and the V segment lost 6 bases, leaving 1 base of the junction unmatched. CDR3 length equals 14 residues. The CDR3 protein is CASRTSGSSYEQYF. In nucleotides, the CDR3 is TGTGCCAGCAGAACTAGCGGGAGCTCCTACGAGCAGTACTTC.

The chain links TRBV6-1 to TRBJ2-7, with 7 bases lining up with TRBD1. V gave up 6 bases and J gave up 4 bases; unmatched junction bases: 9. The CDR3 is 14 amino acids. In germline, CDR1 is MNHNS, CDR2 SASEGT. The chain's CDR3 is CASRNDRDQYEQYF. The CDR3 nucleotides read TGTGCCAGCAGAAACGACAGGGATCAGTACGAGCAGTACTTC.